This T cell receptor (beta chain) comes out of a study of human T cells and chemical hapten exposure. Study background: The patients, most of them female, presented with alopecia areata, totalis or universalis. Study findings and constraints: Alopecia was present in the donors, so their immune response may differ from healthy people's.

Time point in this sample: patch test 3, about 24 weeks after DPC sensitization. Sample treatment: therapeutic diphenylcyclopropenone sensitization with weekly scalp DPC. In regard to this clonotype: Its antigen remains unidentified.

MiXCR, run by TCRdb on the RACE reads, gives a single entry per CDR3 protein. Of tens of thousands of distinct CDR3 sequences in the sample, approximately 13% were seen once. The clonotype was recovered from a woman in her forties or fifties with alopecia areata. Some clones in this sample may be carry-over from other donors' samples. The sample here was whole blood, taken in connection with sensitization to the hapten diphenylcyclopropenone (DPC).

CDR3 residues: CASSVAVVFHDTQYF. For the CDR3, the DNA is TGTGCCAGCAGCGTAGCTGTGGTGTTCCACGATACGCAGTATTTT. This chain joins TRBV9 and TRBJ2-3, with D unresolved. This CDR3 is 15 amino acids long. The ends were cut back, 0 bases at V and 6 bases at J, with 14 bases in the middle. Germline CDR1 reads SGDLS; CDR2 reads YYNGEE.